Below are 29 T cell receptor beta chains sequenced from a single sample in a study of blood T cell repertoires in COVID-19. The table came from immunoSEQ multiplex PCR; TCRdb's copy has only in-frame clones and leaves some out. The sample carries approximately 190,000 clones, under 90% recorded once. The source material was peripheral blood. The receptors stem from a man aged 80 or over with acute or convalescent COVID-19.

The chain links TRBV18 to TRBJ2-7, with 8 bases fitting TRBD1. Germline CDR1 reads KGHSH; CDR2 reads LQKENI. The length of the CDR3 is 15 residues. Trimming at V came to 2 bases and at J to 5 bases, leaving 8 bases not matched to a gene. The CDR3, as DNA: TGTGCCAGCTCACCAAATCAGGGACAGGTTAACGAGCAGTACGTC. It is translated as CASSPNQGQVNEQYV.

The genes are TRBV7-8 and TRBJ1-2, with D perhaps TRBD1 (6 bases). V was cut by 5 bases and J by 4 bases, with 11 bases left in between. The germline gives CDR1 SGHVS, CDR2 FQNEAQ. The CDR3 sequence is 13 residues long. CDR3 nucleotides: TGTGCCAGCAGCACAAACAGGGCCTATGGCTACACCTTC. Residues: CASSTNRAYGYTF.

The CDR3 is CASRLEITDTQYF. CDR3 DNA sequence: TGTGCCAGCAGGTTAGAAATCACAGATACGCAGTATTTT. This chain connects TRBV2 to TRBJ2-3; D is unclear. The CDR3 loop spans 13 amino acids. Germline V gives CDR1 SNHLY, CDR2 FYNNEI. Trimming stripped 6 bases from V and 2 bases from J, with 9 bases between.

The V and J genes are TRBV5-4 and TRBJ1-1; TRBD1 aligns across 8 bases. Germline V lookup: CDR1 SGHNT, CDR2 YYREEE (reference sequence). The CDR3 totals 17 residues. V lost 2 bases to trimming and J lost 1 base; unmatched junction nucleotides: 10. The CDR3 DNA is TGTGCCAGCAGCTTTGGGGGACAGGCCTCAGGGAACACTGAAGCTTTCTTT. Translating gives CASSFGGQASGNTEAFF. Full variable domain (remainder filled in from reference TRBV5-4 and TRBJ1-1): ETGVTQSPTHLIKTRGQQVTLRCSSQSGHNTVSWYQQALGQGPQFIFQYYREEENGRGNFPPRFSGLQFPNYSSELNVNALELDDSALYLCASSFGGQASGNTEAFFGQGTRLTVV.

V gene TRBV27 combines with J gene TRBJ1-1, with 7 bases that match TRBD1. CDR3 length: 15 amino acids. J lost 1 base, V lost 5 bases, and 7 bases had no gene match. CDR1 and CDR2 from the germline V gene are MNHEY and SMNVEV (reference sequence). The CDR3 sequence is CASSAKGGGNTEAFF. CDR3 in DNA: TGTGCCAGCAGTGCTAAAGGGGGCGGGAACACTGAAGCTTTCTTT.

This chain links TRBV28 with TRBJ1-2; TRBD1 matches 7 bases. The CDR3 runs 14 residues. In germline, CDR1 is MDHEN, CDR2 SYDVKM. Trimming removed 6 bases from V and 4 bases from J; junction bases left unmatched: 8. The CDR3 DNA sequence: TGTGCCAGCAGCGGACCCGGGACAGCCTATGGCTACACCTTC. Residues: CASSGPGTAYGYTF.

The CDR3 DNA sequence: TGTGCCAGTAGTATGGGGGGTAACACCGGGGAGCTGTTTTTT. This codes for CASSMGGNTGELFF. The J gene is TRBJ2-2, the V gene TRBV19; tentative D call: TRBD2 (6 bases). V dropped 3 bases and J dropped 2 bases, with 7 bases sitting between them. Germline V gene sequence: CDR1 LNHDA, CDR2 SQIVND (reference sequence). This CDR3 is 14 amino acids long.

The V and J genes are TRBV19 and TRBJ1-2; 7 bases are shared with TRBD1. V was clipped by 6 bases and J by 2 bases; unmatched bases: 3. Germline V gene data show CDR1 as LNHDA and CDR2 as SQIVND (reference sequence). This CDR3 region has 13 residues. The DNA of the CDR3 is TGTGCCAGTAGCGGACAGGACAACTATGGCTACACCTTC. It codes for CASSGQDNYGYTF. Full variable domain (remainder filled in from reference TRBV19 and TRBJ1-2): DGGITQSPKYLFRKEGQNVTLSCEQNLNHDAMYWYRQDPGQGLRLIYYSQIVNDFQKGDIAEGYSVSREKKESFPLTVTSAQKNPTAFYLCASSGQDNYGYTFGSGTRLTVV.

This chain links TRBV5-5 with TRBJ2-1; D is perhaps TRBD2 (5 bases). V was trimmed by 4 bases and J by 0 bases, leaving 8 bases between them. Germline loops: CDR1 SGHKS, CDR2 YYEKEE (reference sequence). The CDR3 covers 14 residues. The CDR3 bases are TGTGCCAGCAGCCAGCGGAGCTCCTACAATGAGCAGTTCTTC. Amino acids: CASSQRSSYNEQFF.

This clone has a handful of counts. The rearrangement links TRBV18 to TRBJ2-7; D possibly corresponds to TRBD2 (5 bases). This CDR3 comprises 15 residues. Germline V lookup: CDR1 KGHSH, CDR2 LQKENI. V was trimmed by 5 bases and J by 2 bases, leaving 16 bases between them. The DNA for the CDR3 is TGTGCCAGCTCAGCGGACCCAAGGAGGCCCTACGAGCAGTACTTC. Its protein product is CASSADPRRPYEQYF.

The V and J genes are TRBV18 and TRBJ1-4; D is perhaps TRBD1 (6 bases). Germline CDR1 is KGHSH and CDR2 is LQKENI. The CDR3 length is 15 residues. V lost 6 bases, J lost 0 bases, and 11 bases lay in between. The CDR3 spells CASSSRQATNEKLFF. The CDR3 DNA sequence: TGTGCCAGCTCGTCCCGACAGGCAACTAATGAAAAACTGTTTTTT.

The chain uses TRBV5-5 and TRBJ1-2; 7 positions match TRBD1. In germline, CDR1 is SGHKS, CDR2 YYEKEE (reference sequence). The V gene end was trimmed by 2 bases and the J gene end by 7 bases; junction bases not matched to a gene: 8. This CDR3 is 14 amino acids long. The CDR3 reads CASSFSGGDSGYTF. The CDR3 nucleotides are TGTGCCAGCAGCTTTTCAGGGGGTGATTCTGGCTACACCTTC. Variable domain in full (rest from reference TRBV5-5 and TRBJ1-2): DAGVTQSPTHLIKTRGQQVTLRCSPISGHKSVSWYQQVLGQGPQFIFQYYEKEERGRGNFPDRFSARQFPNYSSELNVNALLLGDSALYLCASSFSGGDSGYTFGSGTRLTVV.

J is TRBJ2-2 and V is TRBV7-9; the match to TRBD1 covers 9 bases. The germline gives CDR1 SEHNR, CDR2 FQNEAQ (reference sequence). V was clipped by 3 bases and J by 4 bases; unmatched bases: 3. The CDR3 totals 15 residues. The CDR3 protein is CASSLRTGVTGELFF. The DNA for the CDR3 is TGTGCCAGCAGCTTGAGGACAGGGGTCACCGGGGAGCTGTTTTTT.

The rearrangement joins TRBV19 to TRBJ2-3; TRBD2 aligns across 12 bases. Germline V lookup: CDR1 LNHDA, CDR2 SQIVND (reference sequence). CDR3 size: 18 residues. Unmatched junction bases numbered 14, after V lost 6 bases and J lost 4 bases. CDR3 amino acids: CASSPKALAGGNADTQYF. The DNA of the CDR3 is TGTGCCAGTAGCCCTAAGGCTCTAGCGGGAGGGAACGCAGATACGCAGTATTTT.

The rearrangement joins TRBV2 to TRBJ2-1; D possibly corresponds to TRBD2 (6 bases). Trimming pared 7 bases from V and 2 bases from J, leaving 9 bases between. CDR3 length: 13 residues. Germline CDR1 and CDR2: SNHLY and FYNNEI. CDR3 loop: CASNSGAYNEQFF. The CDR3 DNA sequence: TGTGCCAGCAATTCGGGGGCCTACAATGAGCAGTTCTTC.

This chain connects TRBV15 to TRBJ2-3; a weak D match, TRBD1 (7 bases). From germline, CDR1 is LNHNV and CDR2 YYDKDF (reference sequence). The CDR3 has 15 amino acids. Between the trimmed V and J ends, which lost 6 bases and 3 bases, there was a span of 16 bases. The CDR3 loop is CATRSQGGYTDTQYF. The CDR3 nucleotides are TGTGCCACCAGGTCCCAGGGGGGATATACAGATACGCAGTATTTT.

The CDR3 here is CASSLRDRVSQGNQPQHF. CDR3 sequence (DNA): TGTGCCAGCAGCTTGCGGGACAGGGTATCTCAGGGCAATCAGCCCCAGCATTTT. The rearrangement joins TRBV5-4 to TRBJ1-5, with 9 bases matching TRBD1. V was clipped by 1 base and J by 2 bases; unmatched bases: 10. From germline, CDR1 is SGHNT and CDR2 YYREEE (reference sequence). The CDR3 has 18 amino acids.

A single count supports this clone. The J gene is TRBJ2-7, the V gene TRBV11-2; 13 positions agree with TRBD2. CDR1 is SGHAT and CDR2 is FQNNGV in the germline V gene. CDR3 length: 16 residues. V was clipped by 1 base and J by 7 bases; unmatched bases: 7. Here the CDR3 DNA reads TGTGCCAGCAGCTTAGGGCAGGGACTAGCGGGACAAGAGCAGTACTTC. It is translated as CASSLGQGLAGQEQYF.

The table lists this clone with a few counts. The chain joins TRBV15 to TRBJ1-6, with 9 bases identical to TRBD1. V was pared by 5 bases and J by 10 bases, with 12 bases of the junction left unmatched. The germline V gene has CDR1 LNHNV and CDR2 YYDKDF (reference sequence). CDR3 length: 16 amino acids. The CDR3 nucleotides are TGTGCCACCAGCGACAGACAGGGGGATATTAAATCACCCCTCCACTTT. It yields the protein CATSDRQGDIKSPLHF.

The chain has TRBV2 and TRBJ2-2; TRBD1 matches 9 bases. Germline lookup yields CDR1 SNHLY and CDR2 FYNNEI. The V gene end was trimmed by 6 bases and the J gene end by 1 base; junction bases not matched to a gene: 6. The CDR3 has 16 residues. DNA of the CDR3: TGTGCCAGCAGCACGCCGGGACAGGGGAACACCGGGGAGCTGTTTTTT. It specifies CASSTPGQGNTGELFF.

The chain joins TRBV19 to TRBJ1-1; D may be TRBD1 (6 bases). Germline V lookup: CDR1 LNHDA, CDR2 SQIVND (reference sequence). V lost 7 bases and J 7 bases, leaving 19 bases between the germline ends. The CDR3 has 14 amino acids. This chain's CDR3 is CASNPTWTAFEAFF. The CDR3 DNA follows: TGTGCCAGTAATCCCACCTGGACAGCGTTTGAAGCTTTCTTT. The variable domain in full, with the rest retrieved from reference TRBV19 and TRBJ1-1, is DGGITQSPKYLFRKEGQNVTLSCEQNLNHDAMYWYRQDPGQGLRLIYYSQIVNDFQKGDIAEGYSVSREKKESFPLTVTSAQKNPTAFYLCASNPTWTAFEAFFGQGTRLTVV.

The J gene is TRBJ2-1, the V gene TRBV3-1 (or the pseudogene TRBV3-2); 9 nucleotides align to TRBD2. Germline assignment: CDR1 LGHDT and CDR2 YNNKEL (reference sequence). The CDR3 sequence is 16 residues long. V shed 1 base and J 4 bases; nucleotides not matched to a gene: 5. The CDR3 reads CASSQGGGRAYNEQFF. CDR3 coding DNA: TGTGCCAGCAGCCAAGGGGGCGGGAGGGCGTACAATGAGCAGTTCTTC.

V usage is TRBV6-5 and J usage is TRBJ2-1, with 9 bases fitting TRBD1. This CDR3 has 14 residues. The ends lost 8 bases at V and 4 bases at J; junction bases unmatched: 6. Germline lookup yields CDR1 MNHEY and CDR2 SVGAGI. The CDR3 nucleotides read TGTGCCAGCGCGGACAGGGGACTTTACAATGAGCAGTTCTTC. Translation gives CASADRGLYNEQFF.

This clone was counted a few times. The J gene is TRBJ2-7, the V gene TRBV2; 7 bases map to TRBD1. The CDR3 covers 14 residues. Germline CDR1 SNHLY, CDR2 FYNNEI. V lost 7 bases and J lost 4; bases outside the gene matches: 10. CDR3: CASKGGQSSYEQYF. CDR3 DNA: TGTGCCAGCAAAGGGGGCCAATCCTCGTACGAGCAGTACTTC. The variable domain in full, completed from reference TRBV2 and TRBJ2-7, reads EPEVTQTPSHQVTQMGQEVILRCVPISNHLYFYWYRQILGQKVEFLVSFYNNEISEKSEIFDDQFSVERPDGSNFTLKIRSTKLEDSAMYFCASKGGQSSYEQYFGPGTRLTVT.

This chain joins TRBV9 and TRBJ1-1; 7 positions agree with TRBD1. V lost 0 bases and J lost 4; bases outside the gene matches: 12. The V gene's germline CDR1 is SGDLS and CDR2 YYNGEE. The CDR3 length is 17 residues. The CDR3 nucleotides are TGTGCCAGCAGCGTAGCGGGGGTGGGGCCAGGGGGCACTGAAGCTTTCTTT. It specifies CASSVAGVGPGGTEAFF.

The chain's CDR3 is CASSQDKGTTGSGELFF. The CDR3 DNA reads TGTGCCAGCAGCCAAGATAAAGGGACTACGGGGTCCGGGGAGCTGTTTTTT. The chain combines TRBV4-2 with TRBJ2-2; 7 bases line up with TRBD2. CDR1 LGHNA and CDR2 YNFKEQ come from the germline V gene. The V and J ends lost 0 bases and 6 bases, in that order; junction bases with no gene match: 10. The CDR3 consists of 17 residues.

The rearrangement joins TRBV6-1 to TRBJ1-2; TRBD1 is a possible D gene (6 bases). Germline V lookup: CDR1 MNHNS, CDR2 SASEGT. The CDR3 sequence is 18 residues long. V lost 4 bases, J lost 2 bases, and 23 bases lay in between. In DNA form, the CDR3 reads TGTGCCAGCAGTGCAAGGGCTCCCCAGACAGGAGCCAACTATGGCTACACCTTC. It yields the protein CASSARAPQTGANYGYTF.

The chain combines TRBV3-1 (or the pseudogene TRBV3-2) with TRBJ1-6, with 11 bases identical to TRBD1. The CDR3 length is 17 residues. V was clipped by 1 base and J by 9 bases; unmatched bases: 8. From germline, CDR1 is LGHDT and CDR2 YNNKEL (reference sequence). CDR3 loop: CASSQVTSGTGGSPLHF. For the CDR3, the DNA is TGTGCCAGCAGCCAAGTCACAAGCGGGACAGGGGGTTCACCCCTCCACTTT.

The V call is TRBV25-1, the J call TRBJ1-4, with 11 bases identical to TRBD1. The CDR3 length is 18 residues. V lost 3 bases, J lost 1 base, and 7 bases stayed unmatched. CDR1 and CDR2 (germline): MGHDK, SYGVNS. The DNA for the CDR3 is TGTGCCAGCAGTGAGTCGGACAGGGGGCTTCTAACTAATGAAAAACTGTTTTTT. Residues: CASSESDRGLLTNEKLFF.